Sequencing of this T cell receptor beta chain was carried out in a study of shared T cell receptors in the human thymus. The germline CDR1 and CDR2 sequences are LNHDA and SQIVND (reference sequence). The CDR3 has 15 amino acids. V was trimmed by 7 bases and J by 4 bases, leaving 17 bases between them. Measured with immunoSEQ multiplex PCR; TCRdb has only the in-frame clones, and not every one. The table records hundreds of thousands of clones, approximately 83% of them present only once. These data are also associated with another study on human thymus T cells. In that study: Related research described thymic repertoires that were highly overlapping among unrelated individuals.

The receptor was derived from a girl under three years old with a congenital heart defect. The sequenced sample was thymocytes. The gene calls are TRBV19 and TRBJ2-1; TRBD1 might be the D (6 bases). CDR3 region: CASKRTGDTYNEQFF. The CDR3 coding sequence is TGTGCCAGTAAAAGAACCGGGGACACTTACAATGAGCAGTTCTTC. Using reference TRBV19 and TRBJ2-1 for the parts outside the CDR3, the full variable domain is DGGITQSPKYLFRKEGQNVTLSCEQNLNHDAMYWYRQDPGQGLRLIYYSQIVNDFQKGDIAEGYSVSREKKESFPLTVTSAQKNPTAFYLCASKRTGDTYNEQFFGPGTRLTVL.